The 10 T cell receptor beta chains below all came from one sample that was sequenced in a study of blood T cell repertoires in COVID-19. The repertoire was sequenced with immunoSEQ multiplex PCR; TCRdb's copy has only in-frame clones and lacks some. In the table there are 200,000 to 250,000 clones, approximately 82% of which are singletons. The material sequenced was peripheral blood. The receptors were sampled from a woman aged 35 to 49 with acute or convalescent COVID-19.

V usage is TRBV4-2 and J usage is TRBJ2-7, with a weak D call TRBD2 (5 bases). Looked up from germline, CDR1 is LGHNA and CDR2 is YNFKEQ. V shed 0 bases and J shed 11 bases, with 17 bases lying between them. This CDR3 has 14 amino acids. The CDR3 DNA reads as TGTGCCAGCAGCCAAGATCTTGAGGGAGTTAGGGAGTACTTC. It translates to CASSQDLEGVREYF.

The chain links TRBV6-4 to TRBJ2-6, with D unresolved. The CDR3 has 14 residues. V lost 8 bases and J 2 bases, leaving 10 bases between the germline ends. In germline, CDR1 is MRHNA, CDR2 SNTAGT. The chain's CDR3 is CASARHAGANVLTF. CDR3 coding DNA: TGTGCCAGCGCCAGGCATGCTGGGGCCAACGTCCTGACTTTC.

This sequence joins TRBV3-1 (or the pseudogene TRBV3-2) and TRBJ2-3; D possibly corresponds to TRBD2 (7 bases). The CDR3 covers 19 residues. The V gene's germline CDR1 is LGHDT and CDR2 YNNKEL (reference sequence). Trimming took off 0 bases at V and 1 base at J, with 20 bases between the two ends. CDR3 DNA: TGTGCCAGCAGCCAAGATGAGATTTGGCGGGGGCGTCGCACAGATACGCAGTATTTT. Translating gives CASSQDEIWRGRRTDTQYF.

The chain links TRBV11-2 to TRBJ2-1; perhaps TRBD1 as D (9 bases). CDR3 length: 17 residues. V was clipped by 2 bases and J by 14 bases, with 28 bases between them. Germline CDR1 is SGHAT and CDR2 is FQNNGV. CDR3 in amino acids: CASSLNVDRGIFGGEFF. In DNA form, the CDR3 reads TGTGCCAGCAGCTTAAATGTGGACAGGGGAATATTCGGGGGGGAGTTCTTC.

The chain couples TRBV5-1 to TRBJ1-1, with 11 positions matching TRBD1. The V segment lost 6 bases and the J segment 1 base; nucleotides outside the gene matches: 5. This CDR3 comprises 15 residues. Looked up from germline, CDR1 is SGHRS and CDR2 is YFSETQ. CDR3 DNA: TGCGCCAGCACCCTGGGGACAGGGGGGAACACTGAAGCTTTCTTT. Translation: CASTLGTGGNTEAFF.

The chain couples TRBV12-3 or TRBV12-4 to TRBJ2-3; D is uncertain. V lost 5 bases and J 5 bases, leaving 8 bases between the germline ends. CDR3 length equals 12 residues. CDR3 sequence: CASSVYEDTQYF. The CDR3, as DNA: TGTGCCAGCAGTGTCTATGAAGATACGCAGTATTTT.

This chain links TRBV3-1 (or the pseudogene TRBV3-2) with TRBJ2-3; maybe TRBD1 (6 bases). This CDR3 is built from 13 residues. Per the germline V gene, CDR1 is LGHDT and CDR2 is YNNKEL (reference sequence). Trimming pared 9 bases from V and 0 bases from J, leaving 10 bases between. CDR3 sequence: CASQRGSTDTQYF. As DNA, the CDR3 is TGTGCCAGTCAGAGGGGGAGCACAGATACGCAGTATTTT.

The chain is built from TRBV7-8 and TRBJ1-1, with 9 bases that match TRBD1. Per germline, CDR1 SGHVS and CDR2 FQNEAQ. V gave up 5 bases and J gave up 4 bases; unmatched junction bases: 14. This CDR3 is built from 17 residues. CDR3: CASSRGQGAKSLTEAFF. Here the CDR3 DNA reads TGTGCCAGCAGCAGGGGACAGGGCGCAAAATCACTCACTGAAGCTTTCTTT.

The chain is built from TRBV7-8 and TRBJ2-1; TRBD2 agrees at 14 bases. J lost 6 bases, V lost 3 bases, and 4 bases had no gene match. The CDR3 length is 16 residues. Germline loops: CDR1 SGHVS, CDR2 FQNEAQ. This chain's CDR3 is CASSFGGTSGSNEQFF. The CDR3 region has the DNA TGTGCCAGCAGCTTCGGGGGGACTAGCGGGAGCAATGAGCAGTTCTTC.

This clone was seen many times. The sample holds other DNA sequences that translate to the same CDR3. The chain carries TRBV6-5 and TRBJ1-2, with D possibly being TRBD1 (5 bases). There are 14 residues in the CDR3. V gave up 7 bases and J gave up 3 bases, with 15 bases separating them. Germline CDR1 MNHEY, CDR2 SVGAGI. CDR3 DNA: TGTGCCAGCACCCCGGGGGGGACTGACTATGGCTACACCTTC. Translated, it gives CASTPGGTDYGYTF.